The sequence of this TCR beta chain was determined in a study of blood T cells in healthy people across ages. Primed by a sample-barcoded 5' primer and a J-beta primer mix, a second PCR proceeded for roughly 7 to 11 cycles. TCRdb re-analysed the 5' RACE reads in MiXCR, keeping a single row per CDR3 protein. The sample yields 700,000 to 950,000 distinct CDR3 sequences, 55% to 75% seen once. Trimming removed 6 bases from V and 5 bases from J, with 13 bases in between. This CDR3 is built from 13 residues. CDR1 and CDR2 (germline): SQVTM, ANQGSEA. The origin of this receptor is a man aged 25-45 years in good health. This rearrangement joins TRBV29-1 to TRBJ2-2; D perhaps matches TRBD2 (5 bases). What was sequenced was blood. CDR3 DNA: TGCAGCGTCGACCCTGAGGGAACCGGGGAGCTGTTTTTT. It specifies CSVDPEGTGELFF.